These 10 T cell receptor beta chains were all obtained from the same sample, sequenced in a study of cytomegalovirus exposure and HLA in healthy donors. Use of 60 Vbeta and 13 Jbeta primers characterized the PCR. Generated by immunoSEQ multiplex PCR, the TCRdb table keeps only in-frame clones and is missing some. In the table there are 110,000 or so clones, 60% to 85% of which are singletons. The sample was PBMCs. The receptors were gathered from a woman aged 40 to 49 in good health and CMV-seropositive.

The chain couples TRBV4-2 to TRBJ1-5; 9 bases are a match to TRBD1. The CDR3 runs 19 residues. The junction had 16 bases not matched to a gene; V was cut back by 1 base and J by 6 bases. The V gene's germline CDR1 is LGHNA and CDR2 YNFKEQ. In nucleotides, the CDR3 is TGTGCCAGCAGCCAAGTTTTCCCCTACAGGGGGCGCCTCAGTCAGCCCCAGCATTTT. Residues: CASSQVFPYRGRLSQPQHF.

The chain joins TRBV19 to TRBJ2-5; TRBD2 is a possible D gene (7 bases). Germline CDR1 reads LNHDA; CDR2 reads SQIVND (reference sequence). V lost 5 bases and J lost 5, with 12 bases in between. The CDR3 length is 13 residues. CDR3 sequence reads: CASSWGGWETQYF. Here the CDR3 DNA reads TGTGCCAGTAGTTGGGGGGGCTGGGAGACCCAGTACTTC.

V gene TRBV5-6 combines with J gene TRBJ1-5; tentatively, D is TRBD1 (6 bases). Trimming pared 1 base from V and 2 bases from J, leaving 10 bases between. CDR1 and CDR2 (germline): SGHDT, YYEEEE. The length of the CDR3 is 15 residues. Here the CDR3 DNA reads TGTGCCAGCAGCTTGTCAGGGGCAGGCAATCAGCCCCAGCATTTT. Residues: CASSLSGAGNQPQHF.

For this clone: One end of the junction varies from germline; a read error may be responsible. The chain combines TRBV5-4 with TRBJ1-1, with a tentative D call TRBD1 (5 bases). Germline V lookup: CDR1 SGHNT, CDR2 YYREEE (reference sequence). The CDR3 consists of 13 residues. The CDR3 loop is CASGLGGDTEAFF. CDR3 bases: TGTGCCAGCGGCTTGGGGGGGGACACTGAAGCTTTCTTT. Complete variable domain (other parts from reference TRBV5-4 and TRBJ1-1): ETGVTQSPTHLIKTRGQQVTLRCSSQSGHNTVSWYQQALGQGPQFIFQYYREEENGRGNFPPRFSGLQFPNYSSELNVNALELDDSALYLCASGLGGDTEAFFGQGTRLTVV.

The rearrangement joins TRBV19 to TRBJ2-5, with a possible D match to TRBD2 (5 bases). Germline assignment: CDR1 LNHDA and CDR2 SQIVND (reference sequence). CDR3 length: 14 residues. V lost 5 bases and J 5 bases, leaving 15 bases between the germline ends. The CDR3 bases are TGTGCCAGTAGTCAAGGGCCCCGAGGGGAGACCCAGTACTTC. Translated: CASSQGPRGETQYF.

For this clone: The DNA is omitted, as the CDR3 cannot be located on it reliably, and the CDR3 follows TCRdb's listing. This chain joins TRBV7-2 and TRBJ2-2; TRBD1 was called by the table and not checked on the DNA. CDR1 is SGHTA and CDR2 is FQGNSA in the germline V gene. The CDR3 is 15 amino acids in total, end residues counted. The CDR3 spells CASSFGPGRTGELFF.

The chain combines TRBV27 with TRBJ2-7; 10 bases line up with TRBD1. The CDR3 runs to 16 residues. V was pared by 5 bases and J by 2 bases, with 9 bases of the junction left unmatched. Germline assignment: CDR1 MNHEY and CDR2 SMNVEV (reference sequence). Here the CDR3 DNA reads TGTGCCAGCAGTCTAGCCTCCGGGACAGGGGCCTACGAGCAGTACTTC. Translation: CASSLASGTGAYEQYF.

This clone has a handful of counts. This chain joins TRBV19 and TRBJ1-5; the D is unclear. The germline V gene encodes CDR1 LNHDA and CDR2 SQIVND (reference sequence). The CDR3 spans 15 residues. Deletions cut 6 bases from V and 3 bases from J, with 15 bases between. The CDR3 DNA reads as TGTGCCAGTAGAATGGGAGCAGGCTACAATCAGCCCCAGCATTTT. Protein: CASRMGAGYNQPQHF. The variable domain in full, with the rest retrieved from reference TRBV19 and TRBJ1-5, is DGGITQSPKYLFRKEGQNVTLSCEQNLNHDAMYWYRQDPGQGLRLIYYSQIVNDFQKGDIAEGYSVSREKKESFPLTVTSAQKNPTAFYLCASRMGAGYNQPQHFGDGTRLSIL.

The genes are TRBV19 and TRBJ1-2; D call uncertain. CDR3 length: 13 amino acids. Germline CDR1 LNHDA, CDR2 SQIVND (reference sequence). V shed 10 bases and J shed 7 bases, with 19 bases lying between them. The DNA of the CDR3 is TGTGCCACCGAAAACGTATTTCCCAGTGGCTACACCTTC. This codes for CATENVFPSGYTF.

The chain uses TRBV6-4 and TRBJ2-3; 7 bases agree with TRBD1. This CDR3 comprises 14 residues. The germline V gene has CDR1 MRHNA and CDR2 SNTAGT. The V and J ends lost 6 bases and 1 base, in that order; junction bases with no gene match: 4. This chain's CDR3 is CASRNTGGTDTQYF. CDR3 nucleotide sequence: TGTGCCAGCAGGAATACAGGGGGCACAGATACGCAGTATTTT.